This T cell receptor beta chain is from a study of T cell responses to AZD1222 COVID-19 vaccine. This table comes from immunoSEQ multiplex PCR, and its TCRdb copy is limited to in-frame clones, with some not included. The sample yields roughly 120,000 clones, roughly 90% seen once. This clone turned up a few times. The CDR3 is made up of 17 amino acids. V lost 2 bases to trimming and J lost 6 bases, with 19 bases between them. This chain connects TRBV23-1 to TRBJ2-2, with a possible D match to TRBD1 (5 bases). TRBV23-1 is noted as an ORF with a role that remains uncertain. This sequence was found in an adult in good health. The source was peripheral blood, collected on day 0 of AZD1222 vaccination. The CDR3 DNA is TGCGCCAGCAGTCAAGATGGGGCCCCGACATTTTCCGGGGAGCTGTTTTTT. Translation: CASSQDGAPTFSGELFF.